This entry lists 10 T cell receptor beta chains sequenced from one sample in a study of OX40 agonist ivuxolimab in advanced cancers. Libraries were built with the immunoSEQ multiplex PCR assay. TCRdb stores this immuneACCESS table with in-frame sequences only. Part of the clones is absent; in the studies checked, under half of the shortfall reflects unresolved V genes, and no reason is known for the rest. Here the sample has almost 70,000 clones; roughly 89% occur a single time. The ten largest make up about 10% of the sample. The sample in question was CD4+ or CD8+ T cells sorted from blood, obtained in a trial of the OX40 agonist ivuxolimab. The receptors derive from an adult with an advanced solid tumor such as melanoma, head and neck, liver or kidney cancer.

In the case of this clone: Other DNA sequences in this sample translate to the same CDR3. The chain recombines TRBV30 with TRBJ2-7; 8 bases are shared with TRBD1. Germline CDR1 GTSNPN, CDR2 SVGIG (reference sequence). The trim removed 5 bases at V and 7 bases at J, leaving 7 bases unmatched. This CDR3 region has 12 residues. The CDR3 sequence is CAWGQGAREQYF. The DNA of the CDR3 is TGTGCCTGGGGGCAGGGGGCTCGGGAGCAGTACTTC.

The rearrangement links TRBV27 to TRBJ2-7; 8 positions match TRBD2. Germline CDR1 MNHEY, CDR2 SMNVEV (reference sequence). CDR3 length: 15 residues. Unmatched junction bases numbered 9, after V lost 5 bases and J lost 3 bases. Here the CDR3 reads CASSRARGGHYEQYF. The CDR3 DNA reads TGTGCCAGCAGTAGGGCTCGGGGGGGGCACTACGAGCAGTACTTC.

Only one count was recorded for this clone. The chain combines TRBV6-1 with TRBJ2-1; the D gene is possibly TRBD1 (6 bases). V was shortened by 7 bases and J by 3 bases, with 16 bases between the two germline ends. Germline CDR1 and CDR2: MNHNS and SASEGT. The CDR3 contains 15 residues. The CDR3 reads CASTDRKGNYNEQFF. The CDR3, as DNA: TGTGCCAGCACCGACAGGAAGGGCAACTACAATGAGCAGTTCTTC.

This chain joins TRBV11-3 and TRBJ1-1, with 9 bases aligning to TRBD1. V dropped 6 bases and J dropped 4; count of bases not matched to a gene: 9. The CDR3 totals 15 residues. Germline V gene sequence: CDR1 SGHNT, CDR2 YENEEA. CDR3 nucleotides: TGTGCCAGCAGTCCCGGGACAGGGATCGGCACTGAAGCTTTCTTT. It is translated as CASSPGTGIGTEAFF. The full variable domain, rest sourced from reference TRBV11-3 and TRBJ1-1, is EAGVVQSPRYKIIEKKQPVAFWCNPISGHNTLYWYLQNLGQGPELLIRYENEEAVDDSQLPKDRFSAERLKGVDSTLKIQPAELGDSAVYLCASSPGTGIGTEAFFGQGTRLTVV.

This sequence joins TRBV28 and TRBJ2-7; 7 positions agree with TRBD1. Germline CDR1 is MDHEN and CDR2 is SYDVKM. This CDR3 region has 17 residues. V dropped 6 bases and J dropped 2; count of bases not matched to a gene: 16. This CDR3 is CASSVYSGTALTYEQYF. In nucleotides, the CDR3 is TGTGCCAGCAGCGTATACTCCGGGACAGCGTTAACCTACGAGCAGTACTTC.

This clone appeared once. The CDR3 sequence is CASSPDRVGQPQHF. Here the CDR3 DNA reads TGTGCCAGCAGCCCTGACAGGGTCGGTCAGCCCCAGCATTTT. This chain uses TRBV11-2 with TRBJ1-5; 7 bases agree with TRBD1. CDR1 and CDR2 (germline): SGHAT, FQNNGV. Losses at the gene ends were 5 bases for V and 6 bases for J; bases not matched to a gene: 7. The CDR3 is 14 amino acids.

V gene TRBV28 combines with J gene TRBJ2-7; perhaps TRBD2 as D (6 bases). The CDR3 extends over 15 amino acids. Germline V CDR1 and CDR2: MDHEN, SYDVKM. V gave up 5 bases and J gave up 4 bases, with 18 bases separating them. The CDR3 DNA is TGTGCCAGCAGTCTTCCGGGACTTGGATATTACGAGCAGTACTTC. It specifies CASSLPGLGYYEQYF.

CDR3 residues: CASWDRSYEQYF. The DNA of the CDR3 is TGTGCCAGCTGGGACAGGTCCTACGAGCAGTACTTC. This rearrangement joins TRBV27 to TRBJ2-7; 8 bases map to TRBD1. The trim removed 8 bases at V and 1 base at J, leaving 1 base unmatched. The CDR3 covers 12 residues. Per germline, CDR1 MNHEY and CDR2 SMNVEV (reference sequence).

CDR3 sequence: CASSGDLQETQYF. In DNA form, the CDR3 reads TGCGCCAGCAGCGGGGACTTACAAGAGACCCAGTACTTC. This rearrangement joins TRBV5-1 to TRBJ2-5; a possible D gene is TRBD2 (6 bases). CDR1 and CDR2 (germline): SGHRS, YFSETQ. Trimming took 4 bases from V and 2 from J, leaving 9 bases between them. The CDR3 is 13 residues long.

This chain connects TRBV10-3 to TRBJ1-3; D is undetermined. V was cut by 1 base and J by 7 bases, with 2 bases left in between. Germline loops: CDR1 ENHRY, CDR2 SYGVKD. The CDR3 consists of 11 residues. The CDR3 DNA follows: TGTGCCATCAGTGAGTGGAACACCATATATTTT. It specifies CAISEWNTIYF.